The clone carrying this T cell receptor (beta chain) has at least ten counts. Antigen unknown. The entry originates in a study of spatial heterogeneity in lung cancer. Overall study results and limits: Counts that tracked tumor mutation counts were those of expanded intratumoral alpha and beta TCRs. Ubiquitous and regional nonsynonymous mutations were tracked by counts of ubiquitous and regional expanded TCRs, respectively.

Time point defined: sample taken at primary tumor resection. No cell sorting; template was whole RNA from tumor, lung tissue or PBMC. V was shortened by 5 bases and J by 0 bases, with 8 bases between the two germline ends. The length of the CDR3 is 12 residues. The V gene's germline CDR1 is DFQATT and CDR2 SNEGSKA (reference sequence). TCRdb passed the 5' RACE reads through MiXCR, listing each CDR3 protein once. The sample lists about 13,000 distinct CDR3 sequences, about 4% seen once, with roughly 8.1% in the top ten. This receptor was identified in a male donor with early-stage non-small cell lung cancer. The V gene is TRBV20-1, the J gene TRBJ2-7; TRBD2 is a possible D gene (5 bases). Material: lung tumor tissue, obtained at surgery. The DNA of the CDR3 is TGCAGTGCTTCCCTAGCCTCCTACGAGCAGTACTTC. Translation: CSASLASYEQYF.